This T cell receptor (beta chain) was obtained from a study of naive and memory T cell subsets. Of note for this clonotype: Its antigen is currently unknown. This could be a read error, since a much larger clone is one nucleotide away.

The CDR3 is 14 residues long. The V segment lost 1 base and the J segment 8 bases; nucleotides outside the gene matches: 5. Looked up from germline, CDR1 is SGHVS and CDR2 is FNYEAQ. Alpha and beta libraries were amplified separately from the second PCR onward. Cells stained for CD3, CD4, CD8, CD45RA, CD27 and viability were sorted into four CD45RA/CD27 subsets. Two oligonucleotides, mixed equimolar, formed the beta constant-region primer covering TRBC1 and TRBC2. The ligated cDNA underwent four PCR rounds using SP2 and nested alpha and beta constant-region primers. TCRdb independently ran MiXCR on the UMI-ligation and nested PCR reads; one entry per CDR3 protein. Of 80,000 or so distinct CDR3 sequences in the sample, 9% were seen once. General study results and limits: Naive repertoires, especially CD8, held a few larger clonotypes, possibly memory cells re-expressing CD45RA. Clonotypes here are unpaired alpha or beta chain sequences.

Sequenced input: naive CD8+ T cells from blood. This receptor was taken from a human donor in good health. The chain recombines TRBV7-6 with TRBJ2-1; 7 nucleotides agree with TRBD2. The CDR3 loop reads CASSLGGRGDEQFF. DNA of the CDR3: TGTGCCAGCAGCTTAGGAGGGAGGGGCGATGAGCAGTTCTTC.